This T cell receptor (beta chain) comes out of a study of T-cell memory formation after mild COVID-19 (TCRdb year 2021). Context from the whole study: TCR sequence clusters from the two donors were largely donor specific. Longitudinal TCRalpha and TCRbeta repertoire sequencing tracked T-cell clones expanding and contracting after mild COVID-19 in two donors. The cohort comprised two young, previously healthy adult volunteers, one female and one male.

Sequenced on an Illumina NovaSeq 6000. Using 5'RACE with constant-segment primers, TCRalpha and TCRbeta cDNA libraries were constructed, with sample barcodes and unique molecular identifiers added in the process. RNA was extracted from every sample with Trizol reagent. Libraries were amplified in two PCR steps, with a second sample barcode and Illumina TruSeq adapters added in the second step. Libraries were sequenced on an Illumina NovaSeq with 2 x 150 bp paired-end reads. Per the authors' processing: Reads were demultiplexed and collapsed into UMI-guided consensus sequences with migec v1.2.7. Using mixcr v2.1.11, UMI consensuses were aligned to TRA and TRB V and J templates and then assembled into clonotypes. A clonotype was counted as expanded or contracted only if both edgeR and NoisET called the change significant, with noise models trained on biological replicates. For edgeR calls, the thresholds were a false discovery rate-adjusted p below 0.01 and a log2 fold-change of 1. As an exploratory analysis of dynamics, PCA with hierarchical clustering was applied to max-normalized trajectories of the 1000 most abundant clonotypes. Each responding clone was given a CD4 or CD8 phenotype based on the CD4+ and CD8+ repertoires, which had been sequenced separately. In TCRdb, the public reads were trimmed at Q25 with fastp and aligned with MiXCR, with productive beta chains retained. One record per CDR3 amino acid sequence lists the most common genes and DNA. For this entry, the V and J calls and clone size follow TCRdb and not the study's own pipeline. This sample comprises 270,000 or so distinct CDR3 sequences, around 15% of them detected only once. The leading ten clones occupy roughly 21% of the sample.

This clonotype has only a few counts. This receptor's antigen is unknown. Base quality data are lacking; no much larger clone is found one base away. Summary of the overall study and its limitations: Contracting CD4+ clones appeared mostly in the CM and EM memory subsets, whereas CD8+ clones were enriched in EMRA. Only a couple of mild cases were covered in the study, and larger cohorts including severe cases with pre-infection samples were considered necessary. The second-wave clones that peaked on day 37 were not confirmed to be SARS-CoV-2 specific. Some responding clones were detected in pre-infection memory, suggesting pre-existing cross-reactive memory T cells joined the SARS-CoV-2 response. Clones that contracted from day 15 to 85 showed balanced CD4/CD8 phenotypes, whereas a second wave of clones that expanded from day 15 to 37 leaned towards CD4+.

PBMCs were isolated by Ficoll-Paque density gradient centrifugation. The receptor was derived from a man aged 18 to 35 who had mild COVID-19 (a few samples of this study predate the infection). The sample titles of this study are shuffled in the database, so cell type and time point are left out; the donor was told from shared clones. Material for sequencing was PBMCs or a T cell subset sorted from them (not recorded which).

The DNA is as follows: TGTGCCACCAGTGATTTCTTAGGGAATGAGCAGTTCTTC. The resulting protein is CATSDFLGNEQFF. The chain uses TRBV24-1 and TRBJ2-1; the D gene identity is not certain. Trimming removed 1 base from V and 7 bases from J, leaving 7 bases between the germline ends. Taken from cysteine to phenylalanine, the CDR3 has 13 residues. Just the 39-base CDR3 DNA is kept, in frame starting at base 1. CDR1 and CDR2, per the germline V gene, are KGHDR and SFDVKD.